A selection of T cell receptor beta chains follows, all from one sample in a study of T cells in Graves' hyperthyroidism and ophthalmopathy. One entry per CDR3 protein results from TCRdb running MiXCR on the multiplex PCR reads. The sample consists of 90,000 to 120,000 distinct CDR3 sequences, 15% to 20% of them appearing once. The sequencing sample was made of blood. These receptors were taken from a woman aged 45 to 65 with Graves' hyperthyroidism. CDR3s include the opening cysteine and the closing phenylalanine or tryptophan. The order of the fields is clone size, J gene, D gene, V gene, CDR3 protein, CDR3 DNA. The D gene is left open where the match is weak. Clone size is shown for a subset of rows, as once, few, many or a class of expanded clone.

many	TRBJ1-5	TRBD1	TRBV28	CASSPRTGSQPQHF	TGTGCCAGCAGTCCGCGGACAGGGTCTCAGCCCCAGCATTTT
few	TRBJ2-3	TRBD2	TRBV7-2	CASSLEAGLAGGGTDTQYF	TGTGCCAGCAGCTTAGAGGCCGGGTTAGCGGGAGGCGGCACAGATACGCAGTATTTT
many	TRBJ2-2	TRBD2	TRBV3-1	CASLAGGPTGELFF	TGTGCCAGCTTAGCGGGAGGGCCCACCGGGGAGCTGTTTTTT
many	TRBJ2-5	TRBD2	TRBV20-1	CSAPGLDQETQYF	TGCAGTGCCCCTGGACTAGATCAAGAGACCCAGTACTTC
many	TRBJ2-1	TRBD2	TRBV19	CASSTTWTSGRSYNEQFF	TGTGCCAGTAGTACCACTTGGACTAGCGGGAGGAGTTACAATGAGCAGTTCTTC
NA	TRBJ2-2	NA	TRBV11-1	CASSSLRTKAGTGELFF	TGTGCCAGCAGCTCACTTAGGACTAAAGCGGGCACCGGGGAGCTGTTTTTT
many	TRBJ2-2	NA	TRBV11-2	CASRPHHRERNTGELFF	TGTGCCAGCAGACCCCACCACCGGGAGCGGAACACCGGGGAGCTGTTTTTT
NA	TRBJ2-5	TRBD2	TRBV2	CASRVRTSGSRETQYF	TGTGCCAGCAGGGTACGGACTAGCGGGAGTCGAGAGACCCAGTACTTC
many	TRBJ2-1	TRBD2	TRBV5-1	CASSLGERLAGYNEQFF	TGCGCCAGCAGCTTGGGCGAACGGCTAGCGGGATACAATGAGCAGTTCTTC
many	TRBJ2-2	TRBD1	TRBV7-3	CASSRRGGGELFF	TGTGCCAGCAGCCGGCGAGGGGGCGGAGAGCTGTTTTTT
many	TRBJ2-1	TRBD2	TRBV4-2	CASSQQREGLNEQFF	TGTGCCAGCAGCCAACAGCGGGAGGGGTTGAATGAGCAGTTCTTC
many	TRBJ1-2	NA	TRBV29-1	CSLEGLKADYGYTF	TGCAGCCTCGAGGGGCTTAAAGCGGACTATGGCTACACCTTC
NA	TRBJ2-7	NA	TRBV10-3	CAIGTGSYEQYF	TGTGCCATCGGTACAGGATCATACGAGCAGTACTTC
many	TRBJ1-2	TRBD1	TRBV30	CAWRSSDRGRLFRYGYTF	TGTGCCTGGAGGTCCTCGGACAGGGGGCGCCTATTCCGATATGGCTACACCTTC
NA	TRBJ2-1	TRBD2	TRBV27	CASVQRAGGYSYNEQFF	TGTGCCAGCGTCCAAAGAGCGGGAGGGTACTCCTACAATGAGCAGTTCTTC
many	TRBJ1-1	NA	TRBV20-1	CSARDFVTGPSDFF	TGCAGTGCTAGAGATTTCGTAACAGGACCATCAGACTTCTTT
few	TRBJ2-6	NA	TRBV25-1	CASSKSAGVPGANVLTF	TGTGCCAGCAGTAAATCCGCCGGGGTCCCTGGGGCCAACGTCCTGACTTTC
NA	TRBJ2-1	TRBD2	TRBV12-3/TRBV12-4	CASTRLAGKNEQFF	TGTGCCAGCACACGGCTAGCGGGAAAAAATGAGCAGTTCTTC
many	TRBJ1-4	TRBD1	TRBV2	CASSVQGQKNEKLFF	TGTGCCAGCAGCGTGCAGGGACAGAAAAATGAAAAACTGTTTTTT
many	TRBJ2-5	TRBD2	TRBV20-1	CSARDGWASGTARWETQYF	TGCAGTGCTAGAGATGGATGGGCTAGCGGGACGGCCAGGTGGGAGACCCAGTACTTC
few	TRBJ2-3	TRBD2	TRBV29-1	CSSRGADTQYF	TGCAGCAGCCGGGGGGCAGATACGCAGTATTTT
NA	TRBJ1-3	TRBD1	TRBV28	CASSETGLGAANTIYF	TGTGCCAGCAGCGAGACAGGGCTTGGGGCGGCGAACACCATATATTTT
many	TRBJ2-1	NA	TRBV28	CASSLPGSRSYNEQFF	TGTGCCAGCAGCCTCCCCGGGAGTCGATCCTACAATGAGCAGTTCTTC
many	TRBJ2-3	TRBD2	TRBV20-1	CSAQTGTSGRASRDTQYF	TGCAGTGCCCAGACGGGGACTAGCGGGAGGGCCTCTAGAGATACGCAGTATTTT
NA	TRBJ2-7	NA	TRBV7-2	CASSFGRSHYEQYF	TGTGCCAGCAGCTTCGGACGGAGCCACTACGAGCAGTACTTC
many	TRBJ1-5	NA	TRBV10-2	CASTRSNSNQPQHF	TGCGCCAGCACCCGCAGTAATAGCAATCAGCCCCAGCATTTT
few	TRBJ1-1	NA	TRBV5-1	CASSGGGGGINTEAFF	TGCGCCAGCAGCGGGGGGGGGGGGGGCATTAACACTGAAGCTTTCTTT
many	TRBJ1-5	TRBD1	TRBV7-8	CASSLRQGGQPQHF	TGTGCCAGCAGCCTCCGACAGGGCGGGCAGCCCCAGCATTTT
few	TRBJ1-5	NA	TRBV24-1	CATSDRDYQPQHF	TGTGCCACCAGTGACAGGGATTATCAGCCCCAGCATTTT
once	TRBJ2-3	TRBD2	TRBV20-1	CSARPPSGRSVCARRNTDTQYF	TGCAGTGCCAGACCCCCTAGCGGGAGAAGTGTCTGCGCGCGCCGCAACACAGATACGCAGTATTTT
many	TRBJ2-7	NA	TRBV20-1	CSARVDASYEQYF	TGCAGTGCTAGGGTGGATGCTTCCTACGAGCAGTACTTC
many	TRBJ2-1	TRBD2	TRBV2	CASRGGPSNEQFF	TGTGCCAGCAGGGGAGGGCCTTCCAATGAGCAGTTCTTC
NA	TRBJ2-3	TRBD2	TRBV27	CASRLAGGTMDTQYF	TGTGCCAGCAGACTAGCGGGAGGGACCATGGATACGCAGTATTTT
many	TRBJ2-3	TRBD2	TRBV2	CASNLAGGPRDTQYF	TGTGCCAGCAATCTAGCGGGAGGCCCTCGGGATACGCAGTATTTT
many	TRBJ2-5	TRBD1	TRBV20-1	CSAETGEQETQYF	TGCAGTGCAGAGACAGGGGAACAAGAGACCCAGTACTTC
many	TRBJ2-1	TRBD2	TRBV7-3	CASSQREGHDEQFF	TGTGCCAGCAGCCAGCGGGAGGGCCACGATGAGCAGTTCTTC
many	TRBJ2-5	TRBD2	TRBV19	CASSFLAGETQYF	TGTGCCAGTAGTTTCCTAGCGGGAGAGACCCAGTACTTC
NA	TRBJ2-3	TRBD2	TRBV7-3	CVSSRGGVGADTQYF	TGTGTCAGCAGCCGCGGGGGGGTAGGAGCAGATACGCAGTATTTT
many	TRBJ2-1	NA	TRBV27	CASSWRDLGEQFF	TGTGCCAGCAGTTGGCGGGATTTAGGTGAGCAGTTCTTC